This TCR beta chain was found in a study of CD8+ T cells in alopecia areata (dated by TCRdb to 2016 to 2019). As for the study more broadly: Treated patients were enrolled in an open-label pilot trial of oral tofacitinib, 5 to 10 mg twice daily, for moderate-to-severe alopecia areata. Tofacitinib was given for 6 to 18 months, followed by 6 months of follow-up off drug to assess delayed response and recurrence. Disease severity in treated patients was measured with the SALT score, which quantifies the percentage of affected scalp surface area. To study T cell clonal expansion in alopecia areata, the researchers applied high-throughput TCRbeta sequencing to both the C3H/HeJ mouse model and human patients. In humans, TCRbeta sequencing was performed on scalp tissue and on sorted CD4+ and CD8+ peripheral blood T cells from healthy controls and from patients with patchy or totalis/universalis alopecia areata. Patients on tofacitinib were biopsied at baseline and after 4 and 24 weeks of treatment, and several of the patients also had a later scalp biopsy. Clonality in the scalp was compared among normal scalp (n=4), patchy alopecia areata scalp (n=8), and alopecia totalis/universalis scalp (n=8). RNA was obtained with the PAXgene miRNA kit for fixed scalp, the miRNeasy kit for PBMCs, and the RNeasy kit for mouse skin. Amplification of TCRbeta CDR3 regions was done by immunoSEQ multiplex PCR using 35 Vbeta forward primers and 13 Jbeta reverse primers.

Remarks on this clone: Its antigen is still unknown. No per-base quality is available; no much larger clone lies one base away.

Overall results and qualifications from the work: During tofacitinib treatment, many expanded lesional clones remained in scalp and blood, and this persistence may partly explain relapse after treatment is stopped. Compared with mice, TCR sequences shared between patients were less clear, possibly partly because of HLA diversity across the patient population. Lesional scalp, especially in alopecia totalis/universalis, showed higher clonality and more expanded CD8+ clones than normal scalp, suggesting antigenic drive. Scalp clonality and the number of expanded CD8+ clones among the top 100 scalp clones were significantly decreased by tofacitinib. Because the treated cohort was small and had only one nonresponder, larger studies are needed to examine links between baseline CD8+ expansion and response. Unlike mouse skin, which is dominated by gammadelta T cells, normal human skin has resident alphabeta T cells that are also sequenced, and this complicates analysis of the scalp TCR repertoire.

As encoded in the germline V gene (reference sequence), CDR1 is GTSNPN while CDR2 is SVGIG. The junction carries 6 bases between V and J, which are trimmed by 0 bases and 7 bases respectively. Spanning cysteine to phenylalanine, the CDR3 consists of 11 amino acids. The sequence is cut down to CDR3 DNA, 33 bases in frame from base 1. Library preparation employed the immunoSEQ multiplex PCR assay. RNA was extracted from all samples and reverse transcribed into cDNA, which served as template for TCR sequencing. First-strand cDNA was synthesized with SuperScript III using a 2:1 mix of oligo-dT and random hexamers. Amplification bias was assessed with a synthetic immune receptor repertoire, and residual bias was removed computationally. In the paper's pipeline: Raw reads were preprocessed to remove errors, and CDR3 was defined according to IMGT conventions as the region from the conserved cysteine to phenylalanine. To get clonality, Shannon entropy was normalized by log2 of the number of productive unique TCRs and the result was subtracted from 1. Scalp TCRbeta sequences were cross-referenced with sorted blood CD4 and CD8 repertoires so that the CD4 or CD8 identity of scalp clones could be inferred. TCRdb took over this immuneACCESS table, retaining in-frame rearrangements with V and J assigned. Such tables are incomplete; in checked studies, under half of the missing clones stem from an unresolved V gene, and the remainder is unexplained. V, J and clone size reflect that table, while D and trimming were determined from the DNA. The sample profile shows about 300,000 clones; 55% to 75% of them were found once. The top ten constitute under 2% of the sample.

Interpreted using the paper, the time point label stands for: around 24 weeks on oral tofacitinib. Sample treatment or condition, as interpreted from the label and publication: oral pan-JAK inhibitor, 5-10 mg twice daily. Lesional scalp punch biopsies and peripheral blood were collected from alopecia areata patients. PBMCs were isolated by density centrifugation and stained for CD3, CD4 and CD8, and CD4+ and CD8+ T cells were sorted on a FACSAria. The sequenced sample was CD4+ T cells sorted from blood, obtained at week 24, from a patient treated with tofacitinib. This receptor chain uses TRBV30 and TRBJ1-2, with the D segment identity uncertain. This clonotype was obtained from a human donor with alopecia areata. The CDR3 is CAWSVRRGYTF. The DNA sequence is given as TGTGCCTGGAGTGTACGTCGTGGCTACACCTTC.